This TCR beta chain is from a study of regulatory T cells in long-lasting Graves disease. On the study more broadly: Antithyroid drugs had been taken under 3 months by newly diagnosed Graves' patients.

Construction of the TCR beta libraries employed iRepertoire HTBI primers in conjunction with Arm-PCR of CDR3 regions. TCRdb independently ran MiXCR on the multiplex PCR reads; one entry per CDR3 protein. The data show approximately 440,000 distinct CDR3 sequences, about 17% seen once. General study findings and limits: Persistent disease favored TRBV28, TRBJ1-2 and TRBJ2-5.

V was shortened by 2 bases and J by 2 bases, with 7 bases between the two germline ends. The CDR3 has 13 residues. Germline loops: CDR1 MNHEY, CDR2 SVGAGI. As to time point: newly diagnosed GD, antithyroid drugs for less than 3 months. Researchers made the TCR library from RNA that was extracted from PBMCs. This clonotype was counted at least ten times. No antigen is known for it. These data are also associated with another study on T cells in Graves' hyperthyroidism and ophthalmopathy.

The gene calls are TRBV6-5 and TRBJ2-7, with D possibly TRBD1 on 6 matching bases. The clonotype originates from a man aged 35-49 years with Graves disease. Sequencing used peripheral blood mononuclear cells (PBMCs), obtained at new diagnosis, from a patient treated with antithyroid drugs. The CDR3 here is CASSYPGAYEQYF. The CDR3 bases are TGTGCCAGCAGTTACCCAGGGGCCTACGAGCAGTACTTC.